This T cell receptor (beta chain) stems from a study of vaccination and CD4 T cells after COVID-19. An Oncomine TCR Beta short-read assay was used to sequence the DNA from cultured CD4+ T cells. From CD4+ T cells that had been cultured, genomic DNA was extracted. From the PCR reads, TCRdb called clonotypes with MiXCR, one entry per CDR3 protein. The data hold over 4,500 distinct CDR3 sequences, with approximately 24% observed a single time. Treatment indicated: approximately 9-day PBMC culture with coronavirus spike peptide pools or control peptides (ViraFEST assay). ViraFEST used peptide pools to expand antigen-specific T cells, then sequenced TCRs. This clonotype appeared a few times. Its cognate antigen is unknown. Trimming took 4 bases from V and 0 from J; bases not matched to a gene: 5. Per germline, CDR1 DFQATT and CDR2 SNEGSKA (reference sequence). CDR3 length: 14 residues. Study conclusions and caveats: It was observed that, in convalescent patients, a median 86.3% of reactive clones arose only post-vaccination. Clonotypes reactive to SARS-CoV-2 had a median that went up from 21 to 38, but not significantly.

The chain combines TRBV20-1 with TRBJ1-1, with TRBD1 matching 7 bases. The sequencing here drew on CD4+ T cells from blood, cultured in vitro, taken after SARS-CoV-2 vaccination. The receptor was isolated from a human donor who had recovered from COVID-19. The CDR3 region is CSAKEGGMNTEAFF. The CDR3 region has the DNA TGCAGTGCTAAAGAAGGGGGCATGAACACTGAAGCTTTCTTT.